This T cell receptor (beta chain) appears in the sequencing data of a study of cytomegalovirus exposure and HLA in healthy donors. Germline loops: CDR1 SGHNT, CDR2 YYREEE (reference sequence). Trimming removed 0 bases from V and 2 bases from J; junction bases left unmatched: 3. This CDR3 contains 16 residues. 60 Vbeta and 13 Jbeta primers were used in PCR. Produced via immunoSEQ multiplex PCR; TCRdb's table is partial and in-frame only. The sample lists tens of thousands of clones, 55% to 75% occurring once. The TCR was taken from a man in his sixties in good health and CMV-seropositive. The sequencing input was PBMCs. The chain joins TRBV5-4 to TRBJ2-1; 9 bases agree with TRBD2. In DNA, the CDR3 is TGTGCCAGCAGCTTGGCCGGGACTAGCCCCTACAATGAGCAGTTCTTC. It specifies CASSLAGTSPYNEQFF. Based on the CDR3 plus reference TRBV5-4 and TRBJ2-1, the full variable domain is ETGVTQSPTHLIKTRGQQVTLRCSSQSGHNTVSWYQQALGQGPQFIFQYYREEENGRGNFPPRFSGLQFPNYSSELNVNALELDDSALYLCASSLAGTSPYNEQFFGPGTRLTVL.